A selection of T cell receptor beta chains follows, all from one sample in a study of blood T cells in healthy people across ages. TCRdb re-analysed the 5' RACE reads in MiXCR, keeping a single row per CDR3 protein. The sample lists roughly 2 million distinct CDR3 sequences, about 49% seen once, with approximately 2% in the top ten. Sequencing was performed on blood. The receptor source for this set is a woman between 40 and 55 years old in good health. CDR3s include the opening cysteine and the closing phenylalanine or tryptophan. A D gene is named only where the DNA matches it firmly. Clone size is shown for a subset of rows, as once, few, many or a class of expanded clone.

CDR3aa: CAIKSSGVDEQFF
CDR3nt: TGTGCCATCAAATCGTCGGGGGTCGATGAGCAGTTCTTC
j_gene: TRBJ2-1
d_gene: .
abundance: few
v_gene: TRBV12-3/TRBV12-4

CDR3aa: CASSRTVGNYGYTF
CDR3nt: TGTGCCAGCAGTCGGACGGTCGGTAACTATGGCTACACCTTC
j_gene: TRBJ1-2
d_gene: .
abundance: few
v_gene: TRBV6-5

CDR3aa: CASSQDWLGEETQYF
CDR3nt: TGTGCCAGCAGCCAAGATTGGCTGGGGGAAGAGACCCAGTACTTC
j_gene: TRBJ2-5
d_gene: .
abundance: few
v_gene: TRBV4-2

CDR3aa: CASSQPGQQETQYF
CDR3nt: TGTGCCAGCAGCCAACCGGGGCAGCAAGAGACCCAGTACTTC
j_gene: TRBJ2-5
d_gene: .
abundance: .
v_gene: TRBV4-2

CDR3aa: CASSDGTLNEQFF
CDR3nt: TGCGCCAGCAGTGATGGGACATTGAATGAGCAGTTCTTC
j_gene: TRBJ2-1
d_gene: .
abundance: .
v_gene: TRBV5-1

CDR3aa: CASTSRRLSSPLHF
CDR3nt: TGTGCCAGCACTTCAAGACGGCTTAGTTCACCCCTCCACTTT
j_gene: TRBJ1-6
d_gene: .
abundance: few
v_gene: TRBV27

CDR3aa: CASSQGTSDEQFF
CDR3nt: TGCGCCAGCAGCCAGGGGACCAGCGATGAGCAGTTCTTC
j_gene: TRBJ2-1
d_gene: .
abundance: .
v_gene: TRBV5-1

CDR3aa: CASGFRGEEHEQFF
CDR3nt: TGTGCCAGCGGATTCCGGGGGGAGGAGCATGAGCAGTTCTTC
j_gene: TRBJ2-1
d_gene: TRBD2
abundance: .
v_gene: TRBV6-2/TRBV6-3

CDR3aa: CASSPHVRLAGLEEQYF
CDR3nt: TGTGCCAGCAGCCCCCATGTGAGGCTAGCGGGGTTGGAGGAGCAGTACTTC
j_gene: TRBJ2-5
d_gene: TRBD2
abundance: few
v_gene: TRBV7-8

CDR3aa: CSARGGTGDQETQYF
CDR3nt: TGCAGTGCTAGAGGTGGGACAGGGGACCAAGAGACCCAGTACTTC
j_gene: TRBJ2-5
d_gene: TRBD1
abundance: .
v_gene: TRBV20-1

CDR3aa: CASSPGRWEDTQYF
CDR3nt: TGCGCCAGCAGCCCCGGGAGGTGGGAAGATACGCAGTATTTT
j_gene: TRBJ2-3
d_gene: TRBD2
abundance: few
v_gene: TRBV5-1

CDR3aa: CASSIDDTDTQYF
CDR3nt: TGCGCCAGCAGCATAGACGACACAGATACGCAGTATTTT
j_gene: TRBJ2-3
d_gene: .
abundance: .
v_gene: TRBV5-1

CDR3aa: CASIKETQYF
CDR3nt: TGCGCCTCTATCAAAGAGACCCAGTACTTC
j_gene: TRBJ2-5
d_gene: .
abundance: .
v_gene: TRBV20-1

CDR3aa: CASVRAGPYNEQFF
CDR3nt: TGTGCCAGCGTCCGGGCCGGCCCTTACAATGAGCAGTTCTTC
j_gene: TRBJ2-1
d_gene: .
abundance: .
v_gene: TRBV6-5

CDR3aa: CASSSQAGGTSTDTQYF
CDR3nt: TGTGCCAGCAGTTCCCAAGCGGGGGGGACGAGCACGGATACGCAGTATTTT
j_gene: TRBJ2-3
d_gene: TRBD2
abundance: .
v_gene: TRBV7-6

CDR3aa: CASSSMIGLAGVDEQYF
CDR3nt: TGTGCCAGCAGCTCAATGATCGGACTAGCGGGGGTCGACGAGCAGTACTTC
j_gene: TRBJ2-7
d_gene: TRBD2
abundance: few
v_gene: TRBV11-2